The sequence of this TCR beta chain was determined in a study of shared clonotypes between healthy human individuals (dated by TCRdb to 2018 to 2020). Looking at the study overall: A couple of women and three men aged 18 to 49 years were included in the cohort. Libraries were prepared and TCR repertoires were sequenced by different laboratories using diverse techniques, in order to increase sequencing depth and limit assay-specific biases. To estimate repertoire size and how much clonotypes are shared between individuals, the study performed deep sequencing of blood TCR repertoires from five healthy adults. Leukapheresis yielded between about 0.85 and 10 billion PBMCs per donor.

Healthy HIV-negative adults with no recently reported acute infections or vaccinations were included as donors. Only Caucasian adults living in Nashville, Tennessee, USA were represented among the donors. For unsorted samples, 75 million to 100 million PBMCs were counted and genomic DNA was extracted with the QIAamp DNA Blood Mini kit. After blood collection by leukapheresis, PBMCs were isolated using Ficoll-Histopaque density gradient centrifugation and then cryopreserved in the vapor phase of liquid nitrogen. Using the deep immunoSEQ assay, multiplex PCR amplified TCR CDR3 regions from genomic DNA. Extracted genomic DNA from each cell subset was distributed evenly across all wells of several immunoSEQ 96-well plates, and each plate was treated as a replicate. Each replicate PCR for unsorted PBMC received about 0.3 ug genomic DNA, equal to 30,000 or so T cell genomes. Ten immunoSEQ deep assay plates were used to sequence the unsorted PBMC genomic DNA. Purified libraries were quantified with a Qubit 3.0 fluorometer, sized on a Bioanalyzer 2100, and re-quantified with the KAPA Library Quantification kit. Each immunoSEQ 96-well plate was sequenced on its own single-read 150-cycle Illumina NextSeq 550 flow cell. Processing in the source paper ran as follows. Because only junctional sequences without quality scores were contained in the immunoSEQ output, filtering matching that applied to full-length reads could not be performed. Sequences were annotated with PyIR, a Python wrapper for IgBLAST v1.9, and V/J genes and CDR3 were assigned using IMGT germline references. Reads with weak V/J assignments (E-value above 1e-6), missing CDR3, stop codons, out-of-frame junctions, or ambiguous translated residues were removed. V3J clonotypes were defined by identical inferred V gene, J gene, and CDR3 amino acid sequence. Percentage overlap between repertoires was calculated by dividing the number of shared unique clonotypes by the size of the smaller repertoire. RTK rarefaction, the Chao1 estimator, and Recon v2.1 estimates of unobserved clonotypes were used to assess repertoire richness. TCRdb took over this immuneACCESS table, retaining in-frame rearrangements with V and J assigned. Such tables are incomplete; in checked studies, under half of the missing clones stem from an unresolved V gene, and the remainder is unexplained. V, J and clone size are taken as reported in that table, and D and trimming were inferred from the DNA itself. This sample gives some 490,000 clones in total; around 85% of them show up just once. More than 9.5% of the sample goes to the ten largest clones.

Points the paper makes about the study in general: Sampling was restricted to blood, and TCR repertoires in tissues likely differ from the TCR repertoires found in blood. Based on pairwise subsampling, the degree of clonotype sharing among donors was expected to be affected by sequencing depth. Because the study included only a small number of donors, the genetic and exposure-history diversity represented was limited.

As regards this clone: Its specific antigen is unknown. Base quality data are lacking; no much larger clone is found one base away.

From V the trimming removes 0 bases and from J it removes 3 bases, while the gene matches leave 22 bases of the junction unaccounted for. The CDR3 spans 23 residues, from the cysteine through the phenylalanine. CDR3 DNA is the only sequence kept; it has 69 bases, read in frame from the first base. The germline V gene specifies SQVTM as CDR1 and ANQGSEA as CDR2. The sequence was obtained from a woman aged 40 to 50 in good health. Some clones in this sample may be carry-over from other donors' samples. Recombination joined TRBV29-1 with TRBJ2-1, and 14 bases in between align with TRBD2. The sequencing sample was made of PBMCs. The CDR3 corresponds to CSVEDSTMRSTSGRALLYNEQFF. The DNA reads TGCAGCGTTGAAGATTCCACAATGAGATCGACTAGCGGGAGGGCCCTTCTCTACAATGAGCAGTTCTTC.